A single sample gave rise to the 6 T cell receptor beta chains below, sequenced in a study of T cells in Graves' hyperthyroidism and ophthalmopathy. Amplified regions were TCR beta CDR3 sequences from RNA transcripts. With the HTBI primer set, the TCR CDR3 went through a first round of RT-PCR. Each CDR3 protein gets one entry after TCRdb re-called the multiplex PCR reads with MiXCR. Of over 200,000 distinct CDR3 sequences listed, roughly 17% are singletons. Specimen: blood. Source of these receptors: a man aged 50-59 years with Graves' hyperthyroidism.

This clonotype was counted many times. The chain joins TRBV3-1 to TRBJ1-6, with a weak D call TRBD1 (6 bases). Trimming took 3 bases from V and 9 from J, leaving 15 bases between them. The CDR3 is 15 amino acids. Germline values: CDR1 LGHDT, CDR2 YNNKEL (reference sequence). The CDR3 loop is CASSHRDKGSSPLHF. The CDR3 DNA sequence: TGTGCCAGCAGCCACCGGGACAAAGGCTCTTCACCCCTCCACTTT.

This clonotype was recorded many times. The V and J genes are TRBV2 and TRBJ2-1; TRBD1 matches 11 bases. The CDR3 loop spans 23 amino acids. Per the germline V gene, CDR1 is SNHLY and CDR2 is FYNNEI. Losses at the gene ends were 2 bases for V and 5 bases for J; bases not matched to a gene: 26. The chain's CDR3 is CASSETWTGGARGMEKWHNEQFF. The CDR3 nucleotides read TGTGCCAGCAGTGAAACCTGGACAGGGGGCGCGAGGGGGATGGAAAAGTGGCACAATGAGCAGTTCTTC.

The rearrangement joins TRBV19 to TRBJ2-2, with 8 bases that match TRBD1. The CDR3 totals 14 residues. The germline gives CDR1 LNHDA, CDR2 SQIVND (reference sequence). V dropped 7 bases and J dropped 5; count of bases not matched to a gene: 6. The CDR3 sequence: CASISGQGTGELFF. The CDR3 DNA follows: TGTGCCAGTATTTCTGGACAGGGTACCGGGGAGCTGTTTTTT.

This clonotype was recorded at least ten times. V and J are TRBV5-5 and TRBJ2-7, with 11 bases that match TRBD1. Looked up from germline, CDR1 is SGHKS and CDR2 is YYEKEE (reference sequence). V lost 2 bases and J lost 6; bases outside the gene matches: 7. The CDR3 loop spans 15 amino acids. The CDR3 DNA sequence: TGTGCCAGCAGCTTATCGGGACAGGGGGTACGCGAGCAGTACTTC. Protein sequence: CASSLSGQGVREQYF.

This clonotype was detected ten times or more. The chain couples TRBV20-1 to TRBJ2-7; D unclear. The CDR3 spans 12 residues. Germline loops: CDR1 DFQATT, CDR2 SNEGSKA (reference sequence). Trimming stripped 5 bases from V and 0 bases from J, with 8 bases between. DNA for the CDR3: TGCAGTGCTCGCGCGGACTCCTACGAGCAGTACTTC. Its translation is CSARADSYEQYF.

This clonotype was counted many times. The V gene is TRBV6-1, the J gene TRBJ2-7; 7 bases fit TRBD1. V gave up 0 bases and J gave up 2 bases; unmatched junction bases: 1. This CDR3 region has 14 residues. Looked up from germline, CDR1 is MNHNS and CDR2 is SASEGT. This chain's CDR3 is CASSEAGTAYEQYF. The CDR3 coding sequence is TGTGCCAGCAGTGAAGCGGGGACAGCCTACGAGCAGTACTTC.